This is a list of T cell receptor beta chains from one sample in a study of regulatory T cells in long-lasting Graves disease. Using its own MiXCR run on the multiplex PCR reads, TCRdb lists one record per CDR3 protein. The sample consists of about 400,000 distinct CDR3 sequences, about 15% of them appearing once. These data were also reused for a study on T cells in Graves' hyperthyroidism and ophthalmopathy.

Sequencing was performed on peripheral blood mononuclear cells (PBMCs), taken at new diagnosis, from a patient treated with antithyroid drugs. These receptors originate from a woman aged 40 to 50 with Graves disease. Both conserved end residues are part of each CDR3. Fields, in order: J gene, clone size, V gene, D gene, CDR3 DNA, CDR3 protein. A D gene is named only where the DNA matches it firmly. Expanded clones are given a class, and other clones once, few, many or no size at all.

J: TRBJ1-2; size: few; V: TRBV6-1; D: TRBD1; DNA: TGTGCCAGCAACGACCCCGACAGGGACTATGGCTACACCTTC; CDR3: CASNDPDRDYGYTF
J: TRBJ2-5; size: many; V: TRBV6-1; D: -; DNA: TGTGCCAGCACCAACCAGGGGAGGGTTGGAGAGACCCAGTACTTC; CDR3: CASTNQGRVGETQYF
J: TRBJ2-2; size: many; V: TRBV12-3/TRBV12-4; D: -; DNA: TGTGCCAGCAGTTTAGGGACGCGGAACACCGGGGAGCTGTTTTTT; CDR3: CASSLGTRNTGELFF
J: TRBJ1-4; size: many; V: TRBV4-1; D: -; DNA: TGCGCCAGCAGCCAAGATTCCAGGCCGGGAGGAAAACTGTTTTTT; CDR3: CASSQDSRPGGKLFF
J: TRBJ2-3; size: -; V: TRBV29-1; D: TRBD2; DNA: TGCAGCGTTGGGGAAAGACTAGCGGGAGTCATGGATACGCAGTATTTT; CDR3: CSVGERLAGVMDTQYF
J: TRBJ2-7; size: many; V: TRBV18; D: TRBD1; DNA: TGTGCCAGCTCATCGGGACAGGTTGCCTACGAGCAGTACTTC; CDR3: CASSSGQVAYEQYF
J: TRBJ2-1; size: many; V: TRBV7-9; D: TRBD1; DNA: TGTGCCAGCAGCCCGCCGGGACAGGGGCGATACAATGAGCAGTTCTTC; CDR3: CASSPPGQGRYNEQFF
J: TRBJ2-3; size: -; V: TRBV7-3; D: TRBD2; DNA: TGTGCCAGCAGCTCCCATAGCGGGAGCGGCGCAGATACGCAGTATTTT; CDR3: CASSSHSGSGADTQYF
J: TRBJ2-4; size: many; V: TRBV3-1; D: -; DNA: TGTGCCAGCAGCCAAGATTTTCAGGGATGGAACATTCAGTACTTC; CDR3: CASSQDFQGWNIQYF
J: TRBJ2-7; size: many; V: TRBV11-1; D: -; DNA: TGTGCCAGCAGCTTAGGGGGGCTCTACGAGCAGTACTTC; CDR3: CASSLGGLYEQYF
J: TRBJ2-1; size: -; V: TRBV13; D: TRBD2; DNA: TGTGCCCCTCCCTCCCCCCGGGACCAGCGGGACCGACCATCCTACAATGAGCAGTTCTTC; CDR3: CAPPSPRDQRDRPSYNEQFF
J: TRBJ1-5; size: -; V: TRBV10-3; D: -; DNA: TGTGCCAGCAGTTTTGCAGGCAATAGCAATCAGCCCCAGCATTTT; CDR3: CASSFAGNSNQPQHF
J: TRBJ2-6; size: -; V: TRBV20-1; D: -; DNA: TGCAGTGTACCGGGGGGGGCCAACGTCCTGACTTTC; CDR3: CSVPGGANVLTF
J: TRBJ2-1; size: few; V: TRBV19; D: TRBD2; DNA: TGTGCCAGTAGTATAGTTTCTAGCGGGAGCTATGAGCAGTTCTTC; CDR3: CASSIVSSGSYEQFF
J: TRBJ2-7; size: many; V: TRBV27; D: -; DNA: TGTGCCAGCAGTCCCCCCGGGGGGCTGGTATACGAGCAGTACTTC; CDR3: CASSPPGGLVYEQYF
J: TRBJ2-5; size: many; V: TRBV20-1; D: -; DNA: TGCAGTGCTAGAACTCCCTTGGCGGGGAGGGAGACCCAGTACTTC; CDR3: CSARTPLAGRETQYF
J: TRBJ2-1; size: many; V: TRBV27; D: TRBD2; DNA: TGTGCCAGCAGTAGTGGTCCCGCTCCCACTAGCGGGAGAGAGAATGAGCAGTTCTTC; CDR3: CASSSGPAPTSGRENEQFF
J: TRBJ2-3; size: few; V: TRBV9; D: TRBD2; DNA: TGTGCCAGCAGCGCACCACTAGCGGGAGAAAACACAGATACGCAGTATTTT; CDR3: CASSAPLAGENTDTQYF
J: TRBJ1-2; size: many; V: TRBV27; D: TRBD1; DNA: TGTGCCAGCAGCTGGGGACAGTCCGCTAGGGGCTACACCTTC; CDR3: CASSWGQSARGYTF
J: TRBJ1-4; size: many; V: TRBV11-2; D: TRBD1; DNA: TGTGCCAGCAGCTCCACAGGGGTTTGGATTGAAAAACTGTTTTTT; CDR3: CASSSTGVWIEKLFF
J: TRBJ2-5; size: -; V: TRBV12-3/TRBV12-4; D: TRBD1; DNA: TGTGCCAGCAGTCCCCTACGGGACAGGGAAGGAGAGACCCAGTACTTC; CDR3: CASSPLRDREGETQYF
J: TRBJ2-3; size: -; V: TRBV5-6; D: -; DNA: TGTGCCAGCGCCAGATTTACCGGGACTCTAGACACAGATACGCAGTATTTT; CDR3: CASARFTGTLDTDTQYF
J: TRBJ2-7; size: -; V: TRBV7-2; D: TRBD1; DNA: TGTGCCAGCAGCAGAGGACAGGGGGTGTATTACGAGCAGTACTTC; CDR3: CASSRGQGVYYEQYF
J: TRBJ2-3; size: few; V: TRBV12-3/TRBV12-4; D: -; DNA: TGTGCCAGCAGCCCCGACTCCTATACGCAGTATTTT; CDR3: CASSPDSYTQYF
J: TRBJ2-1; size: few; V: TRBV5-4; D: -; DNA: TGTGCCAGCAGCTCTGAGGGGGGCTCCTACAATGAGCAGTTCTTC; CDR3: CASSSEGGSYNEQFF
J: TRBJ2-7; size: many; V: TRBV5-5; D: -; DNA: TGTGCCAGCAGCTTGGGGGCAGAAACCTACGAGCAGTACTTC; CDR3: CASSLGAETYEQYF
J: TRBJ2-1; size: -; V: TRBV13; D: -; DNA: TGTGCCAGCAGCTCCCTAGTGGTCGGCGAGCAGTTCTTC; CDR3: CASSSLVVGEQFF
J: TRBJ2-5; size: -; V: TRBV11-1; D: -; DNA: TGTGCCAGCAGCCCCCCCGGGGGAGAGGAGACCCAGTACTTC; CDR3: CASSPPGGEETQYF
J: TRBJ2-7; size: many; V: TRBV20-1; D: -; DNA: TGCAGTGCTAGAGATGGCAGTGTTTACGAGCAGTACTTC; CDR3: CSARDGSVYEQYF
J: TRBJ2-1; size: many; V: TRBV27; D: TRBD2; DNA: TGTGCCAGCACCCCAGTAGGACCGGGAGGCCTACACAATGAGCAGTTCTTC; CDR3: CASTPVGPGGLHNEQFF
J: TRBJ2-7; size: few; V: TRBV20-1; D: -; DNA: TGCAGTGCTGGCGCGTGGGGAGGCGCCTACGAGCAGTACTTC; CDR3: CSAGAWGGAYEQYF
J: TRBJ2-5; size: few; V: TRBV18; D: TRBD1; DNA: TGTGCCAGCTCACGGGACAGGACCACCCAAGAGACCCAGTACTTC; CDR3: CASSRDRTTQETQYF
J: TRBJ1-1; size: many; V: TRBV7-9; D: -; DNA: TGTGCCAGCAGCTCAGGAACAGGGAACACTGAAGCTTTCTTT; CDR3: CASSSGTGNTEAFF
J: TRBJ2-7; size: -; V: TRBV12-3/TRBV12-4; D: -; DNA: TGTGCCAGCAGTTTATCCGGAACAGGGGGGGTTTACTTTAGCGGGAGCCACCTCCTGGACGAGCAGTACTTC; CDR3: CASSLSGTGGVYFSGSHLLDEQYF
J: TRBJ2-1; size: -; V: TRBV20-1; D: TRBD2; DNA: TGCAGTGCTGGGACTAGCGGGATGTACAATGAGCAGTTCTTC; CDR3: CSAGTSGMYNEQFF
J: TRBJ2-1; size: many; V: TRBV10-2; D: -; DNA: TGCGCCAGCAGTACCGGGCCTGAGCAGTTCTTC; CDR3: CASSTGPEQFF
J: TRBJ2-1; size: -; V: TRBV5-4; D: -; DNA: TGTGCCAGCAGCGCCTCTAGCGCCACCTACAATGAGCAGTTCTTC; CDR3: CASSASSATYNEQFF
J: TRBJ1-1; size: few; V: TRBV5-1; D: -; DNA: TGCGCCAGCAGCTTGGCCAGTCAGGGTTCGGAAGCTTTCTTT; CDR3: CASSLASQGSEAFF
J: TRBJ2-3; size: few; V: TRBV7-3; D: TRBD1; DNA: TGTGCCAGCAGCGCCGGACAGGGGGCCACAGATACGCAGTATTTT; CDR3: CASSAGQGATDTQYF
J: TRBJ2-2; size: many; V: TRBV5-1; D: TRBD1; DNA: TGCGCCAGCAGCCTACGGACAGGGACCGGGGAGCTGTTTTTT; CDR3: CASSLRTGTGELFF
J: TRBJ2-7; size: few; V: TRBV12-3/TRBV12-4; D: -; DNA: TGTGCCAGCAGTTTTATGGCTGGACCCTACGAGCAGTACTTC; CDR3: CASSFMAGPYEQYF
J: TRBJ2-5; size: many; V: TRBV10-3; D: -; DNA: TGTGCCATCAGTGTAACAAAAGAGACCCAGTACTTC; CDR3: CAISVTKETQYF
J: TRBJ1-6; size: many; V: TRBV10-2; D: TRBD1; DNA: TGCGCCAGCAGTGACAGCGGTCCCGGGACAGGGGGCATTGGGCGTTTGGGGGATTCACCCCTCCACTTT; CDR3: CASSDSGPGTGGIGRLGDSPLHF
J: TRBJ2-3; size: many; V: TRBV11-1; D: -; DNA: TGTGCCAGCAGCCTAGCAGTTAGCACAGATACGCAGTATTTT; CDR3: CASSLAVSTDTQYF
J: TRBJ2-5; size: few; V: TRBV6-2/TRBV6-3; D: -; DNA: TGTGCCAGCAGTTACTCTGAATATTTGGGGGAGACCCAGTACTTC; CDR3: CASSYSEYLGETQYF
J: TRBJ1-5; size: many; V: TRBV5-1; D: -; DNA: TGCGCCAGCAGCTTGGTTGGGGGTAGCCAGCCCCAGCATTTT; CDR3: CASSLVGGSQPQHF
J: TRBJ2-1; size: few; V: TRBV6-1; D: -; DNA: TGTGCCAGCAGCGGAACTAGACCCAATGAGCAGTTCTTC; CDR3: CASSGTRPNEQFF
J: TRBJ2-7; size: -; V: TRBV28; D: TRBD1; DNA: TGTGCCAGCAGTTCCCCCGCCGGGACAGGGGGTTACGAGCAGTACTTC; CDR3: CASSSPAGTGGYEQYF
J: TRBJ1-4; size: -; V: TRBV3-1; D: TRBD1; DNA: TGTGCCAGCAGCCAAGGGGAGCAGGGGGGCCAACTGTTTTTT; CDR3: CASSQGEQGGQLFF
J: TRBJ2-7; size: -; V: TRBV2; D: TRBD2; DNA: TGTGCCAGCAGTACTAGCGGCGAGCAGTACTTC; CDR3: CASSTSGEQYF
J: TRBJ1-6; size: few; V: TRBV10-3; D: -; DNA: TGTGCCATCAACCCCGGGGGGGGTATTCATTCACCCCTCCACTTT; CDR3: CAINPGGGIHSPLHF
J: TRBJ1-2; size: many; V: TRBV7-9; D: -; DNA: TGTGCCAGCAGCTTAGCCTCCGGGGCTCATGGCTACACCTTC; CDR3: CASSLASGAHGYTF
J: TRBJ2-5; size: -; V: TRBV7-2; D: -; DNA: TGTGCCAGCAGCTGGGGGCAGGGGGAGACCCAGTACTTC; CDR3: CASSWGQGETQYF
J: TRBJ2-7; size: many; V: TRBV28; D: TRBD1; DNA: TGTGCCAGCAGTACCGGGACAGATTCCTACGAGCAGTACTTC; CDR3: CASSTGTDSYEQYF
J: TRBJ2-1; size: -; V: TRBV10-3; D: TRBD2; DNA: TGTGCCATCAGGGGTCGGACTAGCGGGAGTGTTAATGAGCAGTTCTTC; CDR3: CAIRGRTSGSVNEQFF